The clone carrying this T cell receptor beta chain was detected a few times. Its matching antigen is unknown. The CDR3 contains 17 residues. J lost 4 bases, V lost 4 bases, and 16 bases had no gene match. CDR1 is SGHRS and CDR2 is YFSETQ in the germline V gene. The sample is drawn from a study of human T cells and chemical hapten exposure. As for the study in general: Small differences in pooled library volume mainly drove the variation in TCR yields per sample. Whole-study findings and limits: Sensitizing with DPC caused no change in TCRs above 1 in 1000 frequency.

The total RNA was obtained from whole blood that was not fractionated. The study used a library that attached unique molecular identifiers to individual cDNA molecules. TCRdb called the reads again in MiXCR, with one record for every CDR3 protein. This table holds 120,000 or so distinct CDR3 sequences, less than 10% found once. The sequenced sample was whole blood. This receptor was taken from a human donor in good health. Some clones in this sample may be carry-over from other donors' samples. The gene calls are TRBV5-1 and TRBJ1-2; 7 bases agree with TRBD1. The CDR3 region has the DNA TGCGCCAGCAGCGCCGCAGCTTCGGGACAGAAGTTCTATGGCTACACCTTC. Translated: CASSAAASGQKFYGYTF.